These T cell receptor beta chains were read from a single sample in a study of T cell repertoires in cytomegalovirus infection. TCRdb analysed the reads with MiXCR anew, one entry per CDR3 protein. This table holds around 310,000 distinct CDR3 sequences, roughly 17% found once. Sequenced sample: PBMCs. These receptors were collected from a human donor in good health (CMV status not recorded). Some clones in this sample may be carry-over from other donors' samples. CDR3s include the opening cysteine and the closing phenylalanine or tryptophan. A D gene is named only where the DNA matches it firmly. Size tells how often a clone was seen (once, few, many) or the class of an expanded clone, and some rows leave it out.

few	TRBV5-4	TRBD1	TRBJ2-7	13	TGTGCCAGCAGCGCCGGGACAGGGCGCGAGCAGTACTTC	CASSAGTGREQYF
many	TRBV28	.	TRBJ2-5	17	TGTGCCAGCAGTTTGGGGAGAAACAGGGCTATGAAAGAGACCCAGTACTTC	CASSLGRNRAMKETQYF
.	TRBV20-1	.	TRBJ1-2	14	TGCAGTGCTAGAGAATCGGGGCTCCTCTCTGGCTACACCTTC	CSARESGLLSGYTF
.	TRBV10-3	.	TRBJ2-6	13	TGTGCCATCATGGGCTCTGGGGCCAACGTCCTGACTTTC	CAIMGSGANVLTF
.	TRBV5-4	TRBD1	TRBJ2-5	14	TGTGCCAGCAGCAAGGACAGGGTAGGCGAGACCCAGTACTTC	CASSKDRVGETQYF
many	TRBV6-1	TRBD2	TRBJ2-7	16	TGTGCCAGCACCCTCCGGGGAGGGACGATCCACTACGAGCAGTACTTC	CASTLRGGTIHYEQYF
many	TRBV7-6	.	TRBJ2-5	16	TGTGCCAGCAGCTTAGATCCGTCCGCTCCCCAAGAGACCCAGTACTTC	CASSLDPSAPQETQYF
few	TRBV4-1	.	TRBJ2-5	14	TGCGCCAGCAGCCTCACCGAAGGTCAAGAGACCCAGTACTTC	CASSLTEGQETQYF
many	TRBV7-9	TRBD1	TRBJ2-1	17	TGTGCCAGCAGCCCGCGGGACAGGCCCCCACCTTACAATGAGCAGTTCTTC	CASSPRDRPPPYNEQFF
few	TRBV19	.	TRBJ1-1	15	TGTGCCAGTAGTCTGGGCAGGCGATTTCGGGGAGAAGCTTTCTTT	CASSLGRRFRGEAFF
few	TRBV27	TRBD1	TRBJ2-5	21	TGTGCCAGCAGCCCGCTTCCGTCTCCCGTATGGACAGGGTCATCCCAAGAGACCCAGTACTTC	CASSPLPSPVWTGSSQETQYF
many	TRBV7-2	TRBD2	TRBJ2-5	15	TGTGCCAGCAGCATGACTAGCGGGGGGTGGGAGACCCAGTACTTC	CASSMTSGGWETQYF
few	TRBV6-4	.	TRBJ2-7	17	TGTGCCAGCAGTGACTCGGAAGCCCGAGGGCCTTCCTACGAGCAGTACTTC	CASSDSEARGPSYEQYF
many	TRBV6-1	.	TRBJ1-6	18	TGTGCCAGCGGGGGGTCCACGCGAGCTGGAACGAATAATTCACCCCTCCACTTT	CASGGSTRAGTNNSPLHF
many	TRBV7-3	.	TRBJ2-7	13	TGTGCCAGCAGCATAGGTGACGGGGGAAAGCAGTACTTC	CASSIGDGGKQYF
many	TRBV15	TRBD1	TRBJ2-7	16	TGTGCCACCAGCAGACATGGGACAGGGCTCTTCTACGAGCAGTACTTC	CATSRHGTGLFYEQYF
.	TRBV20-1	TRBD2	TRBJ2-7	13	TGCAGTGCGATGGGACTAGCGGGGGACGAGCAGTACTTC	CSAMGLAGDEQYF
.	TRBV2	.	TRBJ1-5	16	TGTGCCAGCAGTGAATCTCCGAGATCGAGCAATCAGCCCCAGCATTTT	CASSESPRSSNQPQHF
few	TRBV6-5	.	TRBJ1-3	18	TGTGCCAGCAGTTACTCGACATCTCCTGACCACTCTGGAAACACCATATATTTT	CASSYSTSPDHSGNTIYF
few	TRBV10-3	.	TRBJ2-7	14	TGTGCCATCAGTCCGACAGGAGATTCCTACGAGCAGTACTTC	CAISPTGDSYEQYF
.	TRBV5-6	TRBD2	TRBJ2-7	15	TGTGCCAGCAGCTTACTAGCGGGGGTCACCTACGAGCAGTACTTC	CASSLLAGVTYEQYF
.	TRBV29-1	.	TRBJ1-2	13	TGCAGCGTTGTGGGGCAAACCGGAGGAGGCTACACCTTC	CSVVGQTGGGYTF
.	TRBV20-1	TRBD1	TRBJ2-3	17	TGCAGTGCTAGAGATCAGGTCAGGGGGCCGCACACAGATACGCAGTATTTT	CSARDQVRGPHTDTQYF
.	TRBV20-1	.	TRBJ1-5	13	TGCAGTGCTAGGGGGGACGGGCAGCAGCCCCAGCATTTT	CSARGDGQQPQHF
.	TRBV28	TRBD1	TRBJ1-2	14	TGTGCCAGCTCGAAGGGGGCCGGGGTCGAGGGCTACACCTTC	CASSKGAGVEGYTF
.	TRBV25-1	.	TRBJ2-3	15	TGTGCCAGCAGTGAATTACTGTCCGGCACAGATACGCAGTATTTT	CASSELLSGTDTQYF
few	TRBV5-6	.	TRBJ1-2	13	TGTGCCAGCAGCCCCGGGACCAGAGAGGGCTACACCTTC	CASSPGTREGYTF
.	TRBV12-3/TRBV12-4	TRBD1	TRBJ1-1	14	TGTGCCAGCATCCAAGGACAGGGGGCTTGGGAAGCTTTCTTT	CASIQGQGAWEAFF
many	TRBV7-2	.	TRBJ2-1	13	TGTGCCAGCAGCATCCGTTGGGGCAATGAGCAGTTCTTC	CASSIRWGNEQFF
few	TRBV27	.	TRBJ1-5	18	TGTGCCAGCAGTCTATCCTCTTTGGCAGGGGTGATCGGTCAGCCCCAGCATTTT	CASSLSSLAGVIGQPQHF
many	TRBV6-1	TRBD1	TRBJ1-2	14	TGTGCCAGCAGTGAATGGGACAGCAACTATGGCTACACCTTC	CASSEWDSNYGYTF
many	TRBV24-1	.	TRBJ2-2	15	TGTGCCACCAGTGGTGAGGGAGCGAACACCGGGGAGCTGTTTTTT	CATSGEGANTGELFF
few	TRBV7-9	TRBD1	TRBJ1-2	15	TGTGCCAGCAGCTTAGCCGGGACAGAGGGCTATGGCTACACCTTC	CASSLAGTEGYGYTF
few	TRBV12-3/TRBV12-4	.	TRBJ1-4	15	TGTGCCAGCAGTCCGCTAGGGGCCCGTGGTGAAAAACTGTTTTTT	CASSPLGARGEKLFF
few	TRBV28	TRBD2	TRBJ2-1	13	TGTGCCAGCAGTTCGAGCGGGGGGGCACTCCAGTTCTTC	CASSSSGGALQFF
.	TRBV11-1	.	TRBJ2-7	13	TGTGCCAGCAGCGGAGCGCTTTATTACGAGCAGTACTTC	CASSGALYYEQYF
many	TRBV7-2	.	TRBJ2-5	18	TGTGCCAGCAGCTTAGGTCTGACTGGGTTAGAGTACCAAGAGACCCAGTACTTC	CASSLGLTGLEYQETQYF
few	TRBV4-3	.	TRBJ1-4	16	TGCGCCAGCAGCCAACCCGCGACAGGAAGTAATGAAAAACTGTTTTTT	CASSQPATGSNEKLFF
.	TRBV28	.	TRBJ2-7	13	TGTGCCAGCACCCACAGGGTCACCTACGAGCAGTACTTC	CASTHRVTYEQYF
many	TRBV6-5	.	TRBJ1-1	14	TGTGCCAGCACCAGGGGACGGGGGAACACTGAAGCTTTCTTT	CASTRGRGNTEAFF
few	TRBV6-2/TRBV6-3	TRBD1	TRBJ2-5	16	TGTGCCAGCAGTTTTGGACAGGGGGCGTACCAAGAGACCCAGTACTTC	CASSFGQGAYQETQYF
few	TRBV28	.	TRBJ2-2	14	TGTGCCAGCTGGGCAGGTCATCTCACCGGGGAGCTGTTTTTT	CASWAGHLTGELFF